This record covers a single TCR beta chain. One junction end does not reproduce the germline sequence, and a read error may be involved. Germline V CDR1 and CDR2: MNHNS, SASEGT. The CDR3 consists of 15 residues. The data stem from a study of blood T cell repertoires in COVID-19. Study details: The United States, Italy and Spain provided the acute and convalescent COVID-19 samples. From T cells, B-cell-depleted T cells, or PBMCs came the material, which was cDNA or gDNA.

In the original workflow: Nucleated cell number was recorded as an estimate derived from reference gene primer amplification. Assay used: immunoSEQ multiplex PCR; TCRdb lists only in-frame clones, some missing. V and J calls and clone size are copied from that table; D and trimming were computed from the DNA. The repertoire holds about 80,000 clones, with around 69% as singletons. The chain joins TRBV6-1 to TRBJ2-7, with 10 nucleotides matching TRBD1. The TCR originated in a man between 65 and 85 years old with active or convalescent COVID-19. The sample taken for sequencing was peripheral blood. Written as DNA, the CDR3 is TGTGCCAGCAGGGAAGGACAGGGGGTCTCCTACGAGCAGTACTTC. This encodes CASREGQGVSYEQYF.